This passage covers 22 T cell receptor beta chains from one sample sequenced in a study of blood T cell repertoires in COVID-19. Produced via immunoSEQ multiplex PCR; TCRdb's table is partial and in-frame only. Of under 35,000 clones in the sample, around four fifths were seen once. The sample consisted of peripheral blood. The receptors stem from a man at least 80 years old with acute or convalescent COVID-19.

This chain uses TRBV6-5 with TRBJ1-1, with 8 nucleotides matching TRBD1. The J segment lost 5 bases and the V segment lost 6 bases, leaving 11 bases of the junction unmatched. CDR1 MNHEY and CDR2 SVGAGI come from the germline V gene. The CDR3 loop spans 15 amino acids. CDR3 DNA: TGTGCCAGCAGGGGGAGTGACAGGGGTAGAACTGAAGCTTTCTTT. The encoded protein is CASRGSDRGRTEAFF.

V usage is TRBV4-2 and J usage is TRBJ1-2; no clear D. V lost 0 bases and J lost 8, with 13 bases in between. Germline-derived CDR1 and CDR2 are LGHNA and YNFKEQ. CDR3 length: 14 amino acids. This CDR3 is CASSQEGETPGYTF. CDR3 bases: TGTGCCAGCAGCCAAGAGGGAGAGACTCCCGGCTACACCTTC.

The genes are TRBV12-3 or TRBV12-4 and TRBJ1-1; 8 nucleotides align to TRBD1. Germline trimming cut 3 bases from V and 8 bases from J; bases unmatched to any gene: 5. The CDR3 sequence is 13 residues long. The CDR3 is CASSFSGGREAFF. DNA for the CDR3: TGTGCCAGCAGTTTTTCAGGGGGCCGGGAAGCTTTCTTT.

V is TRBV14 and J is TRBJ2-7; 7 nucleotides line up with TRBD2. The CDR3 loop spans 19 amino acids. In germline, CDR1 is SGHDN, CDR2 FVKESK. Trimming took 0 bases from V and 2 from J; bases not matched to a gene: 16. The DNA for the CDR3 is TGTGCCAGCAGCCAAGATATCTCAGGTCCCCAGCGGGGTGCCTACGAGCAGTACTTC. It is translated as CASSQDISGPQRGAYEQYF.

V gene TRBV9 combines with J gene TRBJ2-3, with D possibly being TRBD1 (6 bases). There are 15 residues in the CDR3. V lost 4 bases to trimming and J lost 2 bases, with 14 bases between them. Germline CDR1 and CDR2: SGDLS and YYNGEE. In DNA form, the CDR3 reads TGTGCCAGCAGCCCCCGAGGGGGTCTCACAGATACGCAGTATTTT. It yields the protein CASSPRGGLTDTQYF.

J is TRBJ2-3 and V is TRBV18, with D unresolved. The CDR3 spans 12 residues. Germline V gene sequence: CDR1 KGHSH, CDR2 LQKENI. Trimming removed 2 bases from V and 7 bases from J, with 7 bases in between. In nucleotides, the CDR3 is TGTGCCAGCTCACCAGGCTCGAATACGCAGTATTTT. Encoded protein: CASSPGSNTQYF.

The CDR3 DNA sequence: TGTGCCAGCAGTTTATCAACTCCCGGGGAAGATCAGCCCCAGCATTTT. The encoded protein is CASSLSTPGEDQPQHF. The chain employs TRBV27 and TRBJ1-5; unclear D gene. Trimming cost V 0 bases and J 5 bases, with 14 bases left between them. The CDR3 contains 16 residues. Germline V gene sequence: CDR1 MNHEY, CDR2 SMNVEV (reference sequence).

The V call is TRBV19, the J call TRBJ1-3; 7 bases align to TRBD1. The trim removed 5 bases at V and 2 bases at J, leaving 6 bases unmatched. The CDR3 is 15 amino acids. Germline V lookup: CDR1 LNHDA, CDR2 SQIVND (reference sequence). The DNA for the CDR3 is TGTGCCAGTAGTCCGAGACAGGGAACTGGAAACACCATATATTTT. It codes for CASSPRQGTGNTIYF.

This rearrangement joins TRBV12-5 to TRBJ2-7; possibly TRBD1 for D (5 bases). V lost 6 bases to trimming and J lost 0 bases, with 18 bases between them. Per the germline V gene, CDR1 is LGHNT and CDR2 is FRNRAP. The CDR3 extends over 16 amino acids. The CDR3 bases are TGTGCTAGTGGCTATACGCGCGACAGCCTCTCCTACGAGCAGTACTTC. Its translation is CASGYTRDSLSYEQYF.

This clone was observed once. V and J are TRBV6-5 and TRBJ1-2; TRBD1 might be the D (6 bases). CDR1 MNHEY and CDR2 SVGAGI come from the germline V gene. This CDR3 is 14 amino acids long. Between the trimmed V and J ends, which lost 3 bases and 4 bases, there was a span of 12 bases. Here the CDR3 reads CASSYSGTLYGYTF. In nucleotides, the CDR3 is TGTGCCAGCAGTTATTCCGGGACACTCTATGGCTACACCTTC.

This clone appeared a single time. The chain recombines TRBV30 with TRBJ2-1, with TRBD2 matching over 10 bases. The CDR3 extends over 14 amino acids. Germline assignment: CDR1 GTSNPN and CDR2 SVGIG (reference sequence). Germline trimming cut 4 bases from V and 7 bases from J; bases unmatched to any gene: 7. The CDR3 sequence is CAWTALAGANEQFF. CDR3 nucleotide sequence: TGTGCCTGGACCGCCCTAGCGGGGGCAAATGAGCAGTTCTTC.

The genes are TRBV7-2 and TRBJ2-2; tentatively, D is TRBD1 (7 bases). The CDR3 length is 15 residues. Germline CDR1 reads SGHTA; CDR2 reads FQGNSA. V was shortened by 1 base and J by 9 bases, with 15 bases between the two germline ends. CDR3 in DNA: TGTGCCAGCAGCTTAGGGACTACACAGGGGCGGGAGCTGTTTTTT. It is translated as CASSLGTTQGRELFF.

This chain connects TRBV5-5 to TRBJ2-5; perhaps TRBD1 as D (6 bases). The V end was cut by 4 bases, the J end by 2 bases, with 15 bases between. This CDR3 has 15 amino acids. Looked up from germline, CDR1 is SGHKS and CDR2 is YYEKEE (reference sequence). CDR3 nucleotide sequence: TGTGCCAGCAGCCATCGCTGGACAGCTCAAGAGACCCAGTACTTC. Translating it yields CASSHRWTAQETQYF.

This chain's CDR3 is CASSLLVVSSPGNTGELFF. The CDR3 DNA sequence: TGTGCCAGCAGCTTACTGGTAGTCAGTTCGCCGGGAAATACCGGGGAGCTGTTTTTT. The chain links TRBV13 to TRBJ2-2, with a possible D match to TRBD2 (5 bases). Germline V gene data show CDR1 as PRHDT and CDR2 as FYEKMQ (reference sequence). This CDR3 contains 19 residues. V was pared by 2 bases and J by 5 bases, with 24 bases between. The full variable domain, completed using reference TRBV13 and TRBJ2-2, is AAGVIQSPRHLIKEKRETATLKCYPIPRHDTVYWYQQGPGQDPQFLISFYEKMQSDKGSIPDRFSAQQFSDYHSELNMSSLELGDSALYFCASSLLVVSSPGNTGELFFGEGSRLTVL.

The chain uses TRBV5-1 and TRBJ1-2, with 8 positions matching TRBD1. The CDR3 totals 15 residues. V lost 0 bases to trimming and J lost 7 bases; unmatched junction nucleotides: 8. CDR1 SGHRS and CDR2 YFSETQ come from the germline V gene. The CDR3 DNA reads TGCGCCAGCAGCTTGGGTGGACAGGGAGAAGGTGGCTACACCTTC. This codes for CASSLGGQGEGGYTF.

The V and J genes are TRBV7-9 and TRBJ2-7, with 11 nucleotides matching TRBD1. Per germline, CDR1 SEHNR and CDR2 FQNEAQ (reference sequence). The CDR3 spans 16 residues. The V gene end was trimmed by 4 bases and the J gene end by 6 bases; junction bases not matched to a gene: 11. CDR3 sequence: CASSSRRDRGAFEQYF. The CDR3 DNA reads TGTGCCAGCAGCTCACGTCGGGACAGGGGGGCGTTCGAGCAGTACTTC. Full variable domain (remainder filled in from reference TRBV7-9 and TRBJ2-7): DTGVSQNPRHKITKRGQNVTFRCDPISEHNRLYWYRQTLGQGPEFLTYFQNEAQLEKSRLLSDRFSAERPKGSFSTLEIQRTEQGDSAMYLCASSSRRDRGAFEQYFGPGTRLTVT.

The CDR3 coding sequence is TGTGCCAGCAGCTCTCCCCTAGCGGGGGCGAACACCGGGGAGCTGTTTTTT. Encoded protein: CASSSPLAGANTGELFF. The genes are TRBV11-2 and TRBJ2-2; 10 bases fit TRBD2. CDR3 length: 17 amino acids. Germline CDR1 and CDR2: SGHAT and FQNNGV. V lost 4 bases, J lost 0 bases, and 5 bases stayed unmatched.

Concerning this clone: Germline and junction disagree at one end, which may indicate a read error. The genes are TRBV6-2 or TRBV6-3 and TRBJ2-5, with 8 bases identical to TRBD1. CDR1 is MNHEY, CDR2 SVGEGT, per germline. The length of the CDR3 is 12 residues. The chain's CDR3 is CASSPIDRGSNF. CDR3 sequence (DNA): TGTGCCAGCAGTCCAATTGACAGGGGTTCCAACTTC.

The chain combines TRBV20-1 with TRBJ1-4; possible D gene TRBD1, 6 bases. CDR3 size: 14 residues. Trimming took off 3 bases at V and 4 bases at J, with 12 bases between the two ends. The germline V gene has CDR1 DFQATT and CDR2 SNEGSKA (reference sequence). The CDR3 loop is CSASKPGVNEKLFF. CDR3 DNA: TGCAGTGCTAGTAAGCCAGGGGTTAATGAAAAACTGTTTTTT.

This rearrangement joins TRBV19 to TRBJ1-2, with D possibly matching TRBD1 (6 bases). CDR1 is LNHDA and CDR2 is SQIVND in the germline V gene (reference sequence). CDR3 size: 14 residues. The V end was cut by 4 bases, the J end by 0 bases, with 9 bases between. The CDR3 loop reads CASSRDKTNYGYTF. In nucleotides, the CDR3 is TGTGCCAGTAGTAGGGACAAGACTAACTATGGCTACACCTTC.

This chain connects TRBV21-1 to TRBJ2-5; the DNA was not compared with TRBD1, the D call given in the table. TRBV21-1 represents a pseudogene. This CDR3 spans 16 amino acids. The chain's CDR3 is CASGYRGRQGQETQYF. The CDR3 nucleotides read TGTGCCAGCGGTTATAGGGGGAGACAGGGACAAGAGACCCAGTACTTC.

V and J are TRBV14 and TRBJ2-5; TRBD1 matches 7 bases. Germline values: CDR1 SGHDN, CDR2 FVKESK. Unmatched junction bases numbered 4, after V lost 4 bases and J lost 2 bases. The CDR3 is made up of 14 amino acids. As DNA, the CDR3 is TGTGCCAGCAGCCCCCGACAGGGACAAGAGACCCAGTACTTC. Its translation is CASSPRQGQETQYF.